The 4 T cell receptor beta chains listed next were all sequenced from one sample in a study of CDR3 diversity in severe acne. TCRdb passed the PCR reads through MiXCR, listing each CDR3 protein once. The profile shows 84,000 or so distinct CDR3 sequences, roughly half of them singletons. Sequencing input: blood. The receptors derive from a male donor in good health, serving as a control.

This clonotype occurred many times. This sequence joins TRBV6-1 and TRBJ1-1; 9 nucleotides match TRBD1. The V segment lost 4 bases and the J segment 4 bases; nucleotides outside the gene matches: 7. This CDR3 is 15 amino acids long. Germline values: CDR1 MNHNS, CDR2 SASEGT. The CDR3 loop reads CASSAGQGGGTEAFF. The CDR3 DNA reads TGTGCCAGCAGTGCGGGACAGGGAGGTGGCACTGAAGCTTTCTTT.

In this sample, this clonotype turned up once. This chain connects TRBV20-1 to TRBJ2-4; D gene uncertain. CDR3 length equals 14 residues. The V end lost 6 bases, the J end lost 9 bases, and 21 bases lay between the germline ends. Germline V lookup: CDR1 DFQATT, CDR2 SNEGSKA (reference sequence). The CDR3 region is CSALDGLVKGIQYF. The CDR3 bases are TGCAGTGCGCTTGATGGTCTTGTCAAAGGCATTCAGTACTTC.

Concerning this clonotype: An end of the junction does not agree with germline; a read error may underlie this. The chain combines TRBV10-3 with TRBJ1-1; no firm D call. Germline V gene sequence: CDR1 ENHRY, CDR2 SYGVKD. This CDR3 is 15 amino acids long. CDR3 sequence: CASSSLQRLDTEAFF. DNA of the CDR3: TGTGCCAGCAGTTCCCTGCAGAGGTTGGACACTGAAGCTTTCTTT.

This clonotype was picked up many times. This rearrangement joins TRBV24-1 to TRBJ1-2; D gene uncertain. Germline CDR1 KGHDR, CDR2 SFDVKD. The CDR3 runs to 11 residues. V lost 4 bases and J 8 bases, leaving 7 bases between the germline ends. The CDR3 nucleotides read TGTGCCACCAGTGAGGGCGGAGGCTACACCTTC. This gives the protein CATSEGGGYTF.